The clone carrying this T cell receptor (beta chain) showed up just once. What it binds is not known. The data belong to a study of long-term antiretroviral therapy in people with HIV. The assay used was immunoSEQ (version v3.0), run at survey level. Sequencing had a target that covered roughly 40,000-50,000 T-cell genomes per sample. Generated by immunoSEQ multiplex PCR, the TCRdb table keeps only in-frame clones and is missing some. The data show approximately 24,000 clones, approximately 81% seen once. Findings of the study overall: Clones that expanded before ART (that is, prior to treatment) dominated the repertoire at all time points.

CDR1 is SGDLS, CDR2 YYNGEE, per germline. V was trimmed by 0 bases and J by 1 base, leaving 13 bases between them. The CDR3 length is 16 residues. The source of this sequence is a woman under 30 with HIV. The gene calls are TRBV9 and TRBJ2-5; D remains unclear. The sample here was unsorted PBMCs, taken at the start of antiretroviral therapy, before treatment. This chain's CDR3 is CASSVGALPSQETQYF. The CDR3 DNA follows: TGTGCCAGCAGCGTAGGGGCACTCCCATCCCAAGAGACCCAGTACTTC.